This entry lists 8 T cell receptor beta chains sequenced from one sample in a study of control samples from healthy donors and cancer patients. Method: immunoSEQ multiplex PCR; TCRdb's copy keeps in-frame clones and lacks some. Its clone listing holds 150,000 to 200,000 clones. Sequenced input: blood. The receptors here all came from a woman younger than 45 in good health.

The chain employs TRBV24-1 and TRBJ1-2; 8 nucleotides match TRBD1. J lost 5 bases, V lost 4 bases, and 2 bases had no gene match. Germline-derived CDR1 and CDR2 are KGHDR and SFDVKD. The CDR3 has 13 amino acids. CDR3 in DNA: TGTGCCACCAGTGAGAGGACAGGGTATGGCTACACCTTC. Protein sequence: CATSERTGYGYTF.

The V gene is TRBV7-2, the J gene TRBJ2-5, with 11 nucleotides matching TRBD2. V lost 5 bases and J lost 7; bases outside the gene matches: 12. The CDR3 totals 16 residues. The germline V gene encodes CDR1 SGHTA and CDR2 FQGNSA. The CDR3 reads CASSPRLSGGAGTQYF. Written as DNA, the CDR3 is TGTGCCAGCAGCCCGAGACTTAGCGGGGGGGCCGGGACCCAGTACTTC.

The V gene is TRBV7-2, the J gene TRBJ2-7, with D unclear. The V and J ends lost 5 bases and 1 base respectively, with 12 bases between them. Germline values: CDR1 SGHTA, CDR2 FQGNSA. The CDR3 is 14 residues long. The CDR3 reads CASSLSVQSYEQYF. CDR3 bases: TGTGCCAGCAGCCTCTCGGTGCAGTCCTACGAGCAGTACTTC.

The chain employs TRBV9 and TRBJ2-3; 9 nucleotides agree with TRBD2. V shed 4 bases and J 4 bases; nucleotides not matched to a gene: 16. CDR1 is SGDLS, CDR2 YYNGEE, per germline. CDR3 size: 18 residues. The CDR3 region has the DNA TGTGCCAGCAGCCCCCTCGGGGCTAGCGGGGTGGGTGCAGATACGCAGTATTTT. It is translated as CASSPLGASGVGADTQYF.

The rearrangement uses TRBV28 and TRBJ1-2; TRBD1 matches at 7 bases. The germline V gene has CDR1 MDHEN and CDR2 SYDVKM. Trimming at V came to 2 bases and at J to 4 bases, leaving 7 bases not matched to a gene. The CDR3 has 15 amino acids. This chain's CDR3 is CASSLGTVEGYGYTF. The CDR3, as DNA: TGTGCCAGCAGTTTAGGGACAGTGGAGGGCTATGGCTACACCTTC.

The chain is built from TRBV19 and TRBJ2-7, with D possibly matching TRBD1 (6 bases). This CDR3 spans 15 amino acids. V dropped 5 bases and J dropped 3 bases, with 17 bases sitting between them. Germline assignment: CDR1 LNHDA and CDR2 SQIVND (reference sequence). The CDR3 DNA reads as TGTGCCAGTAGTCCCGAACCAGACAGGCTCTACGAGCAGTACTTC. Amino acids: CASSPEPDRLYEQYF.

The chain employs TRBV29-1 and TRBJ2-3; D not certain. V gave up 1 base and J gave up 2 bases, with 10 bases separating them. This CDR3 is 14 amino acids long. Germline CDR1 SQVTM, CDR2 ANQGSEA. The CDR3 region has the DNA TGCAGCGTTGAAGGGGTGGGTCTCACAGATACGCAGTATTTT. Its protein is CSVEGVGLTDTQYF.

The chain joins TRBV7-8 to TRBJ2-7; D might be TRBD1 or TRBD2, each matching 5 bases. Germline V gene lookup returns CDR1 SGHVS and CDR2 FQNEAQ. The CDR3 contains 18 residues. V lost 4 bases and J lost 4, with 26 bases in between. CDR3 in amino acids: CASSSRGGTPSQWYEQYF. The CDR3 coding sequence is TGTGCCAGCAGCTCTCGAGGTGGGACCCCGTCGCAGTGGTACGAGCAGTACTTC.